This T cell receptor beta chain emerged from a study of post-analysis software for immune sequencing data. About the study: Patients had relapsing-remitting, secondary progressive or progressive-relapsing multiple sclerosis; some lacked subtype.

Unique molecular identifiers featured in each of the TCR beta cDNA libraries. TCRdb reanalysed the PCR reads using MiXCR and keeps one entry per CDR3 protein. The data hold 380,000 or so distinct CDR3 sequences, with about a third observed a single time. Trimming removed 0 bases from V and 5 bases from J; junction bases left unmatched: 6. The CDR3 covers 16 residues. This clonotype was detected only a few times. Its antigen is not identified. General observations from the study: Diversity measured as normalized Chao1 was significantly lower in multiple sclerosis patients than in controls. In patients, about five TRBV segments were more frequent than in controls, with TRBV5-6, TRBV5-1 and TRBV20-1 among them. When the samples were clustered directly with F measure, those that had been prepared in the same batch showed strong co-clustering.

This chain links TRBV12-3 or TRBV12-4 with TRBJ1-2; 10 nucleotides line up with TRBD1. Sequenced: blood. The TCR sequence derives from a girl aged 5 to 17 with multiple sclerosis. The CDR3 DNA sequence: TGTGCCAGCAGTTTAGCTGGGACAGGGGAAAGGTATGGCTACACCTTC. Protein sequence: CASSLAGTGERYGYTF.